This T cell receptor (beta chain) derives from a study of CD8 T cells in ankylosing spondylitis. General observations from the study: Some of these motif variants have turned up before, in reports on reactive arthritis synovial fluid and blood. The authors reported significant enrichment of disease-linked clones in matched ankylosing spondylitis synovial fluid. Apparently characteristic of ankylosing spondylitis blood was a TCR beta motif (about eight highly homologous variants).

Using its own MiXCR run on the 5' RACE reads, TCRdb lists one record per CDR3 protein. The data show roughly 670,000 distinct CDR3 sequences, around 20% seen once. This clonotype was recorded many times. As yet, its antigen is unknown. The CDR3 has 16 residues. The J segment lost 1 base and the V segment lost 1 base, leaving 4 bases of the junction unmatched. Germline CDR1 and CDR2: MNHEY and SMNVEV (reference sequence). This sequence joins TRBV27 and TRBJ2-1; TRBD1 agrees at 7 bases. This TCR was sampled from a male donor with ankylosing spondylitis. The sequencing input was blood, either unsorted or a sorted T cell fraction (not recorded which). The CDR3 here is CASSLLGGSSYNEQFF. CDR3 DNA sequence: TGTGCCAGCAGTTTATTAGGGGGCTCGTCCTACAATGAGCAGTTCTTC.